A single sample gave rise to the 28 T cell receptor beta chains below, sequenced in a study of T cells in Graves' hyperthyroidism and ophthalmopathy. RNA transcripts provided the source from which TCR beta CDR3 regions were amplified. The TCR CDR3 was amplified in a first-round RT-PCR using the HTBI primer set. One entry per CDR3 protein results from TCRdb running MiXCR on the multiplex PCR reads. The sample has approximately 400,000 distinct CDR3 sequences, 25% seen once; the top ten hold more than 60%. The specimen was blood. Receptor source: a man aged 45 to 65 with Graves' hyperthyroidism.

On this clonotype itself: At one end the junction does not follow the germline gene, possibly because of a read error. The rearrangement links TRBV7-2 to TRBJ2-3; 7 nucleotides match TRBD2. Germline CDR1 SGHTA, CDR2 FQGNSA. This CDR3 region has 17 residues. The CDR3 spells CANSFSAGALTGDTQYF. CDR3 in DNA: TGTGCCAACAGCTTCTCTGCGGGAGCCTTAACCGGGGATACGCAGTATTTT.

The sample holds many counts of this clonotype. V usage is TRBV7-2 and J usage is TRBJ2-7; TRBD2 agrees at 9 bases. Germline V lookup: CDR1 SGHTA, CDR2 FQGNSA. The CDR3 has 14 amino acids. V gave up 5 bases and J gave up 0 bases; unmatched junction bases: 2. DNA for the CDR3: TGTGCCAGCAGCGTTAGCGGGAGCTCCTACGAGCAGTACTTC. The encoded protein is CASSVSGSSYEQYF. Drawing the rest from reference TRBV7-2 and TRBJ2-7, the complete variable domain is GAGVSQSPSNKVTEKGKDVELRCDPISGHTALYWYRQSLGQGLEFLIYFQGNSAPDKSGLPSDRFSAERTGGSVSTLTIQRTQQEDSAVYLCASSVSGSSYEQYFGPGTRLTVT.

The chain joins TRBV30 to TRBJ1-1; D is ambiguous. Trimming took off 2 bases at V and 7 bases at J, with 11 bases between the two ends. Per the germline V gene, CDR1 is GTSNPN and CDR2 is SVGIG (reference sequence). CDR3 length: 12 amino acids. CDR3: CAWSNGALEAFF. The CDR3 nucleotides are TGTGCCTGGAGTAATGGAGCGCTTGAAGCTTTCTTT.

The chain is built from TRBV3-1 and TRBJ2-5, with D perhaps TRBD1 or TRBD2 (6 bases each). The V gene's germline CDR1 is LGHDT and CDR2 YNNKEL (reference sequence). CDR3 length: 15 residues. V lost 2 bases to trimming and J lost 4 bases, with 14 bases between them. CDR3: CASSQSGGALETQYF. The CDR3 nucleotides are TGTGCCAGCAGCCAATCCGGGGGCGCATTAGAGACCCAGTACTTC.

A few counts support this clonotype. This chain connects TRBV7-9 to TRBJ2-5, with D perhaps TRBD2 (6 bases). V gave up 6 bases and J gave up 7 bases, with 18 bases separating them. The CDR3 spans 14 residues. Germline-derived CDR1 and CDR2 are SEHNR and FQNEAQ (reference sequence). The CDR3 DNA follows: TGTGCCAGCAGACCGGCGGAGGGTGTTGGGACCCAGTACTTC. As protein: CASRPAEGVGTQYF.

At least ten counts were recorded for this clonotype. The rearrangement links TRBV20-1 to TRBJ1-1; a weak D match, TRBD1 (6 bases). With 0 bases removed from V and 0 bases from J, the gap between germline ends came to 11 bases. The CDR3 loop spans 15 amino acids. Per germline, CDR1 DFQATT and CDR2 SNEGSKA (reference sequence). For the CDR3, the DNA is TGCAGTGCTAGAGAACAGGGTGGGATGAACACTGAAGCTTTCTTT. Translating gives CSAREQGGMNTEAFF.

This clonotype was seen ten or more times. J is TRBJ2-1 and V is TRBV11-2, with 7 bases identical to TRBD2. The CDR3 spans 14 residues. Losses at the gene ends were 2 bases for V and 7 bases for J; bases not matched to a gene: 5. Germline-derived CDR1 and CDR2 are SGHAT and FQNNGV. The CDR3 loop is CASSLMTSRNEQFF. The CDR3 DNA reads as TGTGCCAGCAGCTTAATGACTAGCAGGAATGAGCAGTTCTTC.

This clonotype has only a few counts. This chain links TRBV11-2 with TRBJ1-1; no clear D gene. Trimming cost V 1 base and J 3 bases, with 12 bases left between them. The CDR3 is 15 amino acids. Germline CDR1 reads SGHAT; CDR2 reads FQNNGV. CDR3 nucleotides: TGTGCCAGCAGCTTAGTGCGGTTAAATTACACTGAAGCTTTCTTT. Its translation is CASSLVRLNYTEAFF. The variable domain in full, completed from reference TRBV11-2 and TRBJ1-1, reads EAGVAQSPRYKIIEKRQSVAFWCNPISGHATLYWYQQILGQGPKLLIQFQNNGVVDDSQLPKDRFSAERLKGVDSTLKIQPAKLEDSAVYLCASSLVRLNYTEAFFGQGTRLTVV.

This clonotype was observed many times. The DNA of the CDR3 is TGCAGTGCTAGACTAGCGGGGTACGAGCAGTACTTC. The encoded protein is CSARLAGYEQYF. The V gene is TRBV20-1, the J gene TRBJ2-7, with 9 bases that match TRBD2. The CDR3 extends over 12 amino acids. CDR1 is DFQATT and CDR2 is SNEGSKA in the germline V gene (reference sequence). The V gene end was trimmed by 2 bases and the J gene end by 4 bases; junction bases not matched to a gene: 0.

Ten or more counts support this clonotype. The chain carries TRBV7-2 and TRBJ2-1, with unresolved D. With 4 bases removed from V and 8 bases from J, the gap between germline ends came to 18 bases. The CDR3 covers 15 residues. Germline V lookup: CDR1 SGHTA, CDR2 FQGNSA. In DNA, the CDR3 is TGTGCCAGCAGCTACTCCGGGTCCTTAGGGCATGAGCAGTTCTTC. It encodes CASSYSGSLGHEQFF.

This clonotype was detected once. The CDR3 DNA follows: TGTGCCAGCAGCCCCGACAACTATAGCAATCAGCCCCAGCATTTT. Translation: CASSPDNYSNQPQHF. The chain combines TRBV6-1 with TRBJ1-5; D uncertain. V was shortened by 6 bases and J by 0 bases, with 12 bases between the two germline ends. Germline CDR1 is MNHNS and CDR2 is SASEGT. The CDR3 is made up of 15 amino acids.

The chain couples TRBV6-1 to TRBJ2-5; D is possibly TRBD2 (7 bases). The germline CDR1 and CDR2 sequences are MNHNS and SASEGT. Trimming removed 10 bases from V and 0 bases from J, with 18 bases in between. This CDR3 region has 15 residues. CDR3: CATSGGREDQETQYF. The CDR3 DNA reads TGTGCCACCTCGGGGGGCAGGGAGGACCAAGAGACCCAGTACTTC.

This chain connects TRBV19 to TRBJ2-4, with D unresolved. CDR1 LNHDA and CDR2 SQIVND come from the germline V gene (reference sequence). There are 18 residues in the CDR3. Between the trimmed V and J ends, which lost 4 bases and 0 bases, there was a span of 19 bases. CDR3 DNA sequence: TGTGCCAGTAGTACCCCGGTGGTAGCCGACTTAGCCAAAAACATTCAGTACTTC. Residues: CASSTPVVADLAKNIQYF.

The chain uses TRBV20-1 and TRBJ2-1; D assignment may be TRBD1 or TRBD2 (6 bases each). V lost 7 bases, J lost 3 bases, and 13 bases lay in between. The CDR3 is 13 residues long. Germline loops: CDR1 DFQATT, CDR2 SNEGSKA (reference sequence). The CDR3 is CSGGAALYNEQFF. CDR3 in DNA: TGCAGTGGGGGGGCCGCCCTCTACAATGAGCAGTTCTTC.

As regards this clonotype: A much bigger clone sits one base away, suggesting this may be a read error. The final CDR3 position lacks the conserved phenylalanine or tryptophan, pointing to a likely read error. V gene TRBV27 combines with J gene TRBJ1-2, with 7 positions matching TRBD1. This CDR3 contains 13 residues. V trimming: 5 bases; J trimming: 4 bases; junction bases outside the gene matches: 4. Germline V gene data show CDR1 as MNHEY and CDR2 as SMNVEV (reference sequence). The CDR3 DNA reads as TGTGCCAGCAGTCCCCGGGACAGCTATGGCTACACCTCC. This sequence encodes CASSPRDSYGYTS.

The chain uses TRBV5-1 and TRBJ2-7, with 10 bases that match TRBD2. Trimming cost V 2 bases and J 4 bases; bases outside gene matches: 3. Germline-derived CDR1 and CDR2 are SGHRS and YFSETQ. CDR3 length: 14 amino acids. As DNA, the CDR3 is TGCGCCAGCAGCTTAGAGCGGGAGGGTTACGAGCAGTACTTC. Translating it yields CASSLEREGYEQYF.

The genes are TRBV2 and TRBJ1-3; possibly TRBD1 for D (5 bases). The V end was cut by 4 bases, the J end by 0 bases, with 10 bases between. The CDR3 has 15 amino acids. The germline V gene encodes CDR1 SNHLY and CDR2 FYNNEI. The CDR3 nucleotides are TGTGCCAGCAGTGTCGCAGGGAGCTCTGGAAACACCATATATTTT. Translating gives CASSVAGSSGNTIYF. The full variable domain, rest sourced from reference TRBV2 and TRBJ1-3, is EPEVTQTPSHQVTQMGQEVILRCVPISNHLYFYWYRQILGQKVEFLVSFYNNEISEKSEIFDDQFSVERPDGSNFTLKIRSTKLEDSAMYFCASSVAGSSGNTIYFGEGSWLTVV.

This sequence joins TRBV5-5 and TRBJ1-2; the D is unclear. There are 13 residues in the CDR3. The V gene's germline CDR1 is SGHKS and CDR2 YYEKEE (reference sequence). Trimming took off 1 base at V and 2 bases at J, with 6 bases between the two ends. DNA of the CDR3: TGTGCCAGCAGCTTGACGGTAAACTATGGCTACACCTTC. Amino acids: CASSLTVNYGYTF.

In its sample, this clonotype was seen a few times. This chain uses TRBV18 with TRBJ2-1; perhaps TRBD2 as D (5 bases). The CDR3 is 15 residues long. V was clipped by 6 bases and J by 6 bases, with 18 bases between them. Germline V gene sequence: CDR1 KGHSH, CDR2 LQKENI. The CDR3 bases are TGTGCCAGCTCCGGTTCGAGGGCTAGCAGCAATGAGCAGTTCTTC. This sequence encodes CASSGSRASSNEQFF.

The rearrangement joins TRBV7-9 to TRBJ2-1, with 8 bases that match TRBD2. V lost 3 bases, J lost 6 bases, and 7 bases stayed unmatched. The germline CDR1 and CDR2 sequences are SEHNR and FQNEAQ (reference sequence). There are 15 residues in the CDR3. The CDR3 sequence: CASSFAGGRVNEQFF. The CDR3, as DNA: TGTGCCAGCAGCTTCGCGGGAGGCCGGGTCAATGAGCAGTTCTTC.

This clonotype has a handful of counts. The V and J genes are TRBV14 and TRBJ2-3; possibly TRBD2 for D (6 bases). In germline, CDR1 is SGHDN, CDR2 FVKESK. The V gene lost 3 bases and the J gene lost 8 bases, with 18 bases spanning the gap. The CDR3 loop spans 15 amino acids. The CDR3 DNA follows: TGTGCCAGCAGCCAGAGGAGCGGAGGGGCGGCTACGCAGTATTTT. Its translation: CASSQRSGGAATQYF.

The chain links TRBV6-1 to TRBJ2-3; 9 bases are a match to TRBD2. The CDR3 covers 15 residues. Germline V gene sequence: CDR1 MNHNS, CDR2 SASEGT. V shed 5 bases, J shed 2 bases, and the junction held 5 bases outside the gene matches. CDR3 loop: CASSLSGRDTDTQYF. The CDR3 DNA sequence: TGTGCCAGCAGTCTTAGCGGGAGAGACACAGATACGCAGTATTTT.

With regard to this clonotype: A much bigger clone sits one base away, suggesting this may be a read error. CDR3 sequence reads: CASSLAGGPVDEQFF. The CDR3 DNA reads TGTGCCAGCAGCTTAGCAGGAGGACCAGTCGATGAGCAGTTCTTC. This rearrangement joins TRBV7-9 to TRBJ2-1; TRBD2 is a possible D gene (5 bases). Per germline, CDR1 SEHNR and CDR2 FQNEAQ (reference sequence). The V end was cut by 0 bases, the J end by 8 bases, with 14 bases between. The CDR3 loop spans 15 amino acids.

This chain links TRBV7-9 with TRBJ2-7, with TRBD2 matching 7 bases. Germline values: CDR1 SEHNR, CDR2 FQNEAQ (reference sequence). The CDR3 totals 15 residues. V lost 8 bases, J lost 1 base, and 11 bases stayed unmatched. CDR3 region: CASASPGGSSYEQYF. CDR3 bases: TGTGCCAGCGCCTCCCCCGGCGGGAGTTCCTACGAGCAGTACTTC.

This chain connects TRBV27 to TRBJ2-5; TRBD2 matches 8 bases. Germline V gene data show CDR1 as MNHEY and CDR2 as SMNVEV (reference sequence). Germline trimming cut 5 bases from V and 5 bases from J; bases unmatched to any gene: 10. This CDR3 contains 15 residues. The DNA for the CDR3 is TGTGCCAGCAGTCCCTCAGCGGGAGTTTTGGAGACCCAGTACTTC. Residues: CASSPSAGVLETQYF.

This clonotype was seen more than once but under ten times. The J gene is TRBJ2-5, the V gene TRBV24-1, with 10 bases fitting TRBD2. V trimming: 1 base; J trimming: 4 bases; junction bases outside the gene matches: 11. The germline V gene encodes CDR1 KGHDR and CDR2 SFDVKD. The CDR3 is 18 amino acids. For the CDR3, the DNA is TGTGCCACCAGTGATTTTGTTGTGTCTAGCGGGAGTCGAGAGACCCAGTACTTC. It is translated as CATSDFVVSSGSRETQYF.

This clonotype was observed many times. This chain links TRBV27 with TRBJ1-2, with a weak D call TRBD1 (5 bases). Per the germline V gene, CDR1 is MNHEY and CDR2 is SMNVEV (reference sequence). Trimming took 2 bases from V and 12 from J, leaving 16 bases between them. The CDR3 is 13 residues long. The CDR3 protein is CASSLGSGTANTF. The CDR3 DNA sequence: TGTGCCAGCAGTTTAGGCTCCGGGACGGCGAACACCTTC.

This clonotype has only a few counts. The chain carries TRBV29-1 and TRBJ2-3; D is perhaps TRBD1 (6 bases). The CDR3 is 16 amino acids. CDR1 SQVTM and CDR2 ANQGSEA come from the germline V gene. V dropped 0 bases and J dropped 4 bases, with 17 bases sitting between them. The CDR3 DNA sequence: TGCAGCGTTGAAGATCCACAGGGACCTCACGCAGATACGCAGTATTTT. It yields the protein CSVEDPQGPHADTQYF.